The 20 T cell receptor beta chains given below trace back to one sample, sequenced in a study of PD-L1 blockade in urothelial cancer (dated by TCRdb to about 2017). Libraries came from the immunoSEQ multiplex PCR assay. Here the immuneACCESS table is served through TCRdb, limited to in-frame sequences with V and J called. Missing clones are a known gap in these copies; in checked studies unresolved V genes cover under half, and the rest lacks a known reason. The sample table contains approximately 91,000 clones; only one count was recorded for approximately 87% of them. Under 8.5% of the sample comes from the top ten. The sample's time point label is to be understood as: peripheral blood 6 weeks after treatment start. The specimen comprised PBMCs, sampled around atezolizumab (anti-PD-L1) treatment. Every receptor here comes from a man aged 65 to 85 with urothelial cancer.

The chain has TRBV9 and TRBJ2-5; 11 bases align to TRBD2. Per the germline V gene, CDR1 is SGDLS and CDR2 is YYNGEE. Germline trimming cut 3 bases from V and 2 bases from J; bases unmatched to any gene: 6. The CDR3 is 16 amino acids. CDR3 DNA: TGTGCCAGCAGCGCTCTAGCGGGGGGAGAACAAGAGACCCAGTACTTC. It encodes CASSALAGGEQETQYF.

This clone was seen once. J is TRBJ1-2 and V is TRBV19, with a possible D match to TRBD1 (6 bases). V was pared by 7 bases and J by 5 bases, with 11 bases between. The CDR3 sequence is 12 residues long. Germline V lookup: CDR1 LNHDA, CDR2 SQIVND (reference sequence). DNA of the CDR3: TGTGCCAGTACAGGCAGGGGTTATGGCTACACCTTC. This sequence encodes CASTGRGYGYTF.

This chain connects TRBV4-2 to TRBJ2-1; 8 bases are a match to TRBD2. Losses at the gene ends were 3 bases for V and 0 bases for J; bases not matched to a gene: 7. Germline lookup yields CDR1 LGHNA and CDR2 YNFKEQ. The CDR3 is 17 residues long. CDR3 in amino acids: CASSHGGLAGSYNEQFF. The CDR3 DNA sequence: TGTGCCAGCAGCCACGGTGGGCTAGCGGGCTCCTACAATGAGCAGTTCTTC.

The gene calls are TRBV4-1 and TRBJ2-1; D ambiguous. CDR1 is MGHRA, CDR2 YSYEKL, per germline. V was clipped by 3 bases and J by 7 bases, with 10 bases between them. The CDR3 spans 13 residues. The CDR3 DNA reads as TGCGCCAGCAGCCACCCTAATAGAAATGAGCAGTTCTTC. This translates into CASSHPNRNEQFF.

The chain carries TRBV5-8 and TRBJ2-1, with 12 nucleotides matching TRBD2. The CDR3 is 16 amino acids. Germline CDR1 and CDR2: SGHTS and YDEGEE. Trimming removed 5 bases from V and 5 bases from J; junction bases left unmatched: 8. CDR3 sequence reads: CASSPSGGAQDNEQFF. The CDR3 DNA is TGTGCCAGCAGTCCTAGCGGGGGGGCCCAAGACAATGAGCAGTTCTTC. Based on the CDR3 plus reference TRBV5-8 and TRBJ2-1, the full variable domain is EAGVTQSPTHLIKTRGQQATLRCSPISGHTSVYWYQQALGLGLQFLLWYDEGEERNRGNFPPRFSGRQFPNYSSELNVNALELEDSALYLCASSPSGGAQDNEQFFGPGTRLTVL.

This clone has just a few counts. The CDR3 DNA follows: TGTGCCACGCAGGGGACCGGCTACACCTTC. Translation gives CATQGTGYTF. This chain connects TRBV7-2 to TRBJ1-2; maybe TRBD1 (6 bases). V dropped 10 bases and J dropped 8 bases, with 11 bases sitting between them. The CDR3 is 10 residues long. In germline, CDR1 is SGHTA, CDR2 FQGNSA.

The V call is TRBV4-1, the J call TRBJ1-1; D is ambiguous. The CDR3 extends over 15 amino acids. Germline loops: CDR1 MGHRA, CDR2 YSYEKL. The V and J ends lost 4 bases and 0 bases respectively, with 12 bases between them. CDR3 DNA sequence: TGCGCCAGCAGCCTGTCCCAGATTATGAACACTGAAGCTTTCTTT. As protein: CASSLSQIMNTEAFF.

The rearrangement uses TRBV5-1 and TRBJ2-2; 11 bases fit TRBD2. Germline trimming cut 5 bases from V and 5 bases from J; bases unmatched to any gene: 2. The V gene's germline CDR1 is SGHRS and CDR2 YFSETQ. The CDR3 is 14 amino acids. The CDR3 DNA follows: TGCGCCAGCAGGGGACTAGCGGCTACCGGGGAGCTGTTTTTT. As protein: CASRGLAATGELFF.

The chain uses TRBV5-1 and TRBJ2-3; 9 nucleotides line up with TRBD1. CDR1 and CDR2 from the germline V gene are SGHRS and YFSETQ. This CDR3 contains 15 residues. With V trimmed by 1 base and J by 3 bases, 3 bases remained unmatched. The CDR3 DNA is TGCGCCAGCAGCTTGACAGGGGGCATAACAGATACGCAGTATTTT. This gives the protein CASSLTGGITDTQYF.

Comment on this clone: This CDR3 is also generated by other DNA sequences in the sample. The chain is built from TRBV7-9 and TRBJ2-1, with D tentatively TRBD1 (5 bases). Trimming removed 2 bases at V and 1 base at J, with 6 bases between. The germline V gene encodes CDR1 SEHNR and CDR2 FQNEAQ (reference sequence). There are 14 residues in the CDR3. The CDR3 reads CASSLPGSYNEQFF. CDR3 DNA: TGTGCCAGCAGCTTACCAGGGTCCTACAATGAGCAGTTCTTC.

This clone was seen a handful of times. V is TRBV18 and J is TRBJ2-5; 9 bases fit TRBD2. J gave up 2 bases and V 3 bases, and 7 bases lay outside the gene matches. CDR1 KGHSH and CDR2 LQKENI come from the germline V gene. CDR3 length: 16 residues. The CDR3 protein is CASSPSSGIGQETQYF. The DNA of the CDR3 is TGTGCCAGCTCACCTTCTAGCGGGATTGGTCAAGAGACCCAGTACTTC.

V and J are TRBV6-4 and TRBJ2-3; D might be TRBD2 (6 bases). There are 16 residues in the CDR3. Deletions cut 3 bases from V and 1 base from J, with 14 bases between. Per germline, CDR1 MRHNA and CDR2 SNTAGT. The CDR3 DNA follows: TGTGCCAGCAGTGATACCCGAGGCGGGGGCACAGATACGCAGTATTTT. This gives the protein CASSDTRGGGTDTQYF.

The chain couples TRBV4-2 to TRBJ1-4; D ambiguous. The ends were cut back, 4 bases at V and 4 bases at J, with 10 bases in the middle. The length of the CDR3 is 14 residues. From germline, CDR1 is LGHNA and CDR2 YNFKEQ. CDR3 protein: CASSPGEGNEKLFF. The CDR3 nucleotides read TGTGCCAGCAGCCCCGGTGAGGGTAATGAAAAACTGTTTTTT.

The rearrangement joins TRBV15 to TRBJ1-5; tentative D call: TRBD1 (6 bases). CDR1 LNHNV and CDR2 YYDKDF come from the germline V gene (reference sequence). Trimming pared 5 bases from V and 1 base from J, leaving 12 bases between. This CDR3 comprises 15 residues. CDR3 nucleotides: TGTGCCACCAGCCCCTCGGACAGCAGCAATCAGCCCCAGCATTTT. Translated: CATSPSDSSNQPQHF.

The rearrangement joins TRBV12-5 to TRBJ1-5; 11 bases line up with TRBD1. Germline CDR1 is LGHNT and CDR2 is FRNRAP. The CDR3 spans 17 residues. Trimming at V came to 0 bases and at J to 4 bases, leaving 5 bases not matched to a gene. CDR3 nucleotide sequence: TGTGCTAGTGGTTTGGTACGGACAGGGGGCAGGAATCAGCCCCAGCATTTT. Translation: CASGLVRTGGRNQPQHF.

J is TRBJ1-1 and V is TRBV6-6; D unclear. CDR1 and CDR2 (germline): MNHNY, SVGAGI (reference sequence). The CDR3 has 13 residues. Trimming cost V 0 bases and J 6 bases, with 8 bases left between them. The CDR3 loop reads CASSYSTGSEAFF. The CDR3 nucleotides are TGTGCCAGCAGTTACTCGACCGGGTCTGAAGCTTTCTTT.

This sequence joins TRBV7-2 and TRBJ1-2, with 8 bases that match TRBD1. The CDR3 has 13 amino acids. With 6 bases clipped from V and 8 bases from J, the junction kept 8 bases outside the gene matches. The germline gives CDR1 SGHTA, CDR2 FQGNSA. The CDR3 spells CASRPGGGGGYTF. CDR3 DNA: TGTGCCAGCAGACCAGGGGGCGGGGGAGGCTACACCTTC.

The chain couples TRBV29-1 to TRBJ2-3, with a weak D call TRBD1 (5 bases). The CDR3 is made up of 13 amino acids. Germline CDR1 and CDR2: SQVTM and ANQGSEA. V lost 1 base, J lost 5 bases, and 10 bases lay in between. CDR3 coding DNA: TGCAGCGTTGAAGGTGCAGGGCAAGATACGCAGTATTTT. It translates to CSVEGAGQDTQYF.

The chain joins TRBV6-1 to TRBJ2-3; TRBD1 agrees at 7 bases. The V segment lost 1 base and the J segment 4 bases; nucleotides outside the gene matches: 2. CDR1 and CDR2 (germline): MNHNS, SASEGT. There are 14 residues in the CDR3. Written as DNA, the CDR3 is TGTGCCAGCAGTGAAGACAGGGGCTCAGATACGCAGTATTTT. Translation gives CASSEDRGSDTQYF.

The chain has TRBV7-3 and TRBJ2-1; D may be TRBD2 (6 bases). CDR1 and CDR2 (germline): SGHTA, FQGTGA. CDR3 length: 15 residues. V lost 5 bases, J lost 7 bases, and 18 bases lay in between. CDR3 DNA: TGTGCCAGCAGCGGAGGACTACGGGTAACTAATGAGCAGTTCTTC. Translating gives CASSGGLRVTNEQFF.